This passage covers 20 T cell receptor beta chains from one sample sequenced in a study of spatial heterogeneity in lung cancer. Antigens for these TCRs are unknown. TCRdb re-derived calls from the 5' RACE reads in MiXCR, one entry per CDR3 protein. The data hold some 97,000 distinct CDR3 sequences, with 4% to 4.5% observed a single time. Time point specified: sample taken at primary tumor resection. Whole-study findings and limits: For expanded intratumoral alpha and beta TCRs, counts tracked tumor mutation counts.

The source material was lung tumor tissue, sampled at surgery. All receptors derive from a male donor with early-stage non-small cell lung cancer.

The chain employs TRBV19 and TRBJ1-5, with D unresolved. The CDR3 has 16 amino acids. Germline V CDR1 and CDR2: LNHDA, SQIVND (reference sequence). V lost 3 bases and J 3 bases, leaving 15 bases between the germline ends. The CDR3 DNA is TGTGCCAGTAGTATTCTTTGGGGATCTGACAATCAGCCCCAGCATTTT. Protein product: CASSILWGSDNQPQHF.

This clonotype has a count of ten or more. The genes are TRBV12-5 and TRBJ2-2, with D uncertain. Trimming cost V 6 bases and J 4 bases, with 9 bases left between them. This CDR3 region has 13 residues. Germline CDR1 LGHNT, CDR2 FRNRAP. CDR3 in DNA: TGTGCTAGTGGAGCCGCCGGCACCGGGGAGCTGTTTTTT. Amino acid sequence: CASGAAGTGELFF.

This clonotype has a count of ten or more. The CDR3 DNA sequence: TGTGCCAGCTCCCCTACGCGGGGTTCCTACAATGAGCAGTTCTTC. It encodes CASSPTRGSYNEQFF. This chain uses TRBV18 with TRBJ2-1, with D maybe TRBD2 (6 bases). Germline V CDR1 and CDR2: KGHSH, LQKENI. This CDR3 contains 15 residues. V was shortened by 6 bases and J by 1 base, with 13 bases between the two germline ends.

V gene TRBV9 combines with J gene TRBJ2-1; 10 bases fit TRBD2. This CDR3 spans 16 amino acids. Germline-derived CDR1 and CDR2 are SGDLS and YYNGEE. V shed 4 bases and J 6 bases; nucleotides not matched to a gene: 10. The CDR3 region is CASSTGTSVSRNEQFF. The DNA for the CDR3 is TGTGCCAGCAGCACCGGGACTAGCGTTAGCCGCAATGAGCAGTTCTTC.

This clonotype was seen ten or more times. The J gene is TRBJ2-5, the V gene TRBV5-6, with 7 bases aligning to TRBD1. Germline assignment: CDR1 SGHDT and CDR2 YYEEEE. The CDR3 extends over 13 amino acids. Trimming removed 4 bases from V and 5 bases from J; junction bases left unmatched: 5. The DNA of the CDR3 is TGTGCCAGCAGCACGGGACAGAGGGAGACCCAGTACTTC. Its translation: CASSTGQRETQYF.

This clonotype was seen many times. CDR3 bases: TGTGCCAGCGGTTCGGAGTTTCCCTACAATGAGCAGTTCTTC. Translated: CASGSEFPYNEQFF. The J gene is TRBJ2-1, the V gene TRBV28; unclear D gene. CDR1 and CDR2 (germline): MDHEN, SYDVKM. CDR3 length: 14 residues. V was clipped by 8 bases and J by 2 bases, with 13 bases between them.

This clonotype was counted ten times or more. This sequence joins TRBV4-1 and TRBJ1-4; D gene unclear. V was clipped by 0 bases and J by 8 bases, with 16 bases between them. CDR3 length: 16 amino acids. Germline values: CDR1 MGHRA, CDR2 YSYEKL. CDR3 sequence reads: CASSQESRSVREKLFF. For the CDR3, the DNA is TGCGCCAGCAGCCAAGAAAGCAGATCCGTAAGGGAAAAACTGTTTTTT.

This clonotype showed up just a few times. The rearrangement joins TRBV10-2 to TRBJ2-1; D is possibly TRBD1 or TRBD2 (5 bases each). Germline V gene lookup returns CDR1 WSHSY and CDR2 SAAADI. The CDR3 is made up of 12 amino acids. The ends were cut back, 7 bases at V and 8 bases at J, with 12 bases in the middle. The CDR3 here is CASTRLGDEQFF. CDR3 bases: TGCGCCAGCACCAGGTTGGGGGATGAGCAGTTCTTC.

The chain links TRBV11-2 to TRBJ1-4, with D possibly being TRBD1 (5 bases). Germline loops: CDR1 SGHAT, CDR2 FQNNGV. V shed 3 bases and J shed 7 bases, with 9 bases lying between them. CDR3 length equals 13 residues. CDR3 loop: CASSLGGAEKLFF. CDR3 bases: TGTGCCAGCAGCTTGGGAGGGGCTGAAAAACTGTTTTTT. Using reference TRBV11-2 and TRBJ1-4 for the parts outside the CDR3, the full variable domain is EAGVAQSPRYKIIEKRQSVAFWCNPISGHATLYWYQQILGQGPKLLIQFQNNGVVDDSQLPKDRFSAERLKGVDSTLKIQPAKLEDSAVYLCASSLGGAEKLFFGSGTQLSVL.

This clonotype was observed at least ten times. The gene calls are TRBV19 and TRBJ2-5, with TRBD1 matching over 11 bases. V lost 7 bases and J lost 5; bases outside the gene matches: 9. Germline CDR1 and CDR2: LNHDA and SQIVND (reference sequence). The CDR3 runs 15 residues. CDR3 nucleotides: TGTGCCAGTAAAGACGGACAGGGGGCATCGGAGACCCAGTACTTC. Encoded protein: CASKDGQGASETQYF.

This clonotype was detected ten times or more. The chain combines TRBV5-6 with TRBJ1-1, with D maybe TRBD1 (6 bases). CDR1 and CDR2 from the germline V gene are SGHDT and YYEEEE. The CDR3 totals 13 residues. V was cut by 3 bases and J by 8 bases, with 14 bases left in between. The CDR3 region is CASSSQRTEEAFF. The CDR3 DNA reads as TGTGCCAGCAGCTCCCAGAGGACAGAAGAAGCTTTCTTT. The entire variable domain, with the rest obtained from reference TRBV5-6 and TRBJ1-1, is as follows: DAGVTQSPTHLIKTRGQQVTLRCSPKSGHDTVSWYQQALGQGPQFIFQYYEEEERQRGNFPDRFSGHQFPNYSSELNVNALLLGDSALYLCASSSQRTEEAFFGQGTRLTVV.

This clonotype was observed at least ten times. The chain is built from TRBV20-1 and TRBJ2-3; 11 bases fit TRBD2. V shed 7 bases, J shed 2 bases, and the junction held 11 bases outside the gene matches. This CDR3 is 16 amino acids long. CDR1 and CDR2 (germline): DFQATT, SNEGSKA (reference sequence). For the CDR3, the DNA is TGCAGTGTTGGAGAACTAGCGGGAGACCCCACAGATACGCAGTATTTT. Protein: CSVGELAGDPTDTQYF.

This clonotype was seen ten or more times. The genes are TRBV13 and TRBJ1-6, with unresolved D. The germline V gene has CDR1 PRHDT and CDR2 FYEKMQ (reference sequence). Trimming removed 5 bases from V and 8 bases from J, with 13 bases in between. This CDR3 comprises 14 residues. The CDR3 DNA is TGTGCCAGCAGCGGAGGGAGAGCCCATTCACCCCTCCACTTT. It is translated as CASSGGRAHSPLHF.

The chain employs TRBV28 and TRBJ1-5; D is possibly TRBD1 (5 bases). From germline, CDR1 is MDHEN and CDR2 SYDVKM. V was pared by 7 bases and J by 5 bases, with 18 bases between. The CDR3 totals 15 residues. This CDR3 reads CASTLERGRDQPQHF. CDR3 in DNA: TGTGCCAGCACCCTAGAGAGGGGTCGGGATCAGCCCCAGCATTTT.

V usage is TRBV7-2 and J usage is TRBJ2-7, with 9 bases lining up with TRBD2. Germline-derived CDR1 and CDR2 are SGHTA and FQGNSA. The CDR3 consists of 13 residues. J was trimmed by 4 bases and V by 4 bases; bases with no gene match: 2. CDR3 sequence (DNA): TGTGCCAGCAGCTCTAGCGGGACTTACGAGCAGTACTTC. Its translation: CASSSSGTYEQYF.

Ten or more counts support this clonotype. This sequence joins TRBV27 and TRBJ2-1; unclear D gene. Germline lookup yields CDR1 MNHEY and CDR2 SMNVEV (reference sequence). V was clipped by 7 bases and J by 2 bases, with 6 bases between them. The CDR3 is made up of 12 amino acids. The CDR3 spells CASTNTYNEQFF. The CDR3 nucleotides are TGTGCCAGCACTAACACCTACAATGAGCAGTTCTTC.

This clonotype has ten or more counts. The chain carries TRBV29-1 and TRBJ2-1; D might be TRBD1 (6 bases). V lost 4 bases and J 5 bases, leaving 12 bases between the germline ends. The CDR3 runs to 13 residues. Germline CDR1 and CDR2: SQVTM and ANQGSEA. The DNA for the CDR3 is TGCAGCGTTGGGTGGGGGCCCGACAATGAGCAGTTCTTC. Translating it yields CSVGWGPDNEQFF.

This clonotype was detected ten times or more. The J gene is TRBJ2-2, the V gene TRBV3-1; 12 positions match TRBD2. Trimming cost V 4 bases and J 6 bases; bases outside gene matches: 3. Germline V gene data show CDR1 as LGHDT and CDR2 as YNNKEL (reference sequence). The CDR3 has 15 residues. CDR3 coding DNA: TGTGCCAGCAGCCCTGGACTAGCGGGATCCGGGGAGCTGTTTTTT. The encoded protein is CASSPGLAGSGELFF. Supplemented by reference TRBV3-1 and TRBJ2-2, the full variable domain reads DTAVSQTPKYLVTQMGNDKSIKCEQNLGHDTMYWYKQDSKKFLKIMFSYNNKELIINETVPNRFSPKSPDKAHLNLHINSLELGDSAVYFCASSPGLAGSGELFFGEGSRLTVL.

This clonotype was recorded at least ten times. CDR3 sequence (DNA): TGTGCCATCAGTCGACGACTAGCGGGGCCTTCAGGCCCCTACAATGAGCAGTTCTTC. As protein: CAISRRLAGPSGPYNEQFF. V is TRBV10-3 and J is TRBJ2-1; 11 bases are a match to TRBD2. The CDR3 covers 19 residues. Germline V gene sequence: CDR1 ENHRY, CDR2 SYGVKD. V was clipped by 5 bases and J by 2 bases; unmatched bases: 14.

The table lists this clonotype with a few counts. The chain combines TRBV6-5 with TRBJ2-5, with D perhaps matching TRBD1 (6 bases). Germline CDR1 and CDR2: MNHEY and SVGAGI. V gave up 5 bases and J gave up 4 bases, with 20 bases separating them. This CDR3 has 16 residues. The CDR3 sequence: CASSTAQGLGGETQYF. In DNA, the CDR3 is TGTGCCAGCAGTACGGCACAGGGTCTAGGGGGAGAGACCCAGTACTTC.